A single sample is the source of the 23 T cell receptor beta chains below, sequenced in a study of T cell responses to AZD1222 COVID-19 vaccine. The table came from immunoSEQ multiplex PCR; TCRdb's copy has only in-frame clones and leaves some out. The repertoire includes 90,000 to 120,000 clones, roughly 90% of them detected once, and 5.5% to 8.5% sits in the top ten. The starting material was peripheral blood, obtained on day 0 of AZD1222 vaccination. The receptors come from an adult in good health.

The J gene is TRBJ1-1, the V gene TRBV12-5; no clear D gene. CDR1 is LGHNT and CDR2 is FRNRAP in the germline V gene. The CDR3 extends over 13 amino acids. Trimming pared 1 base from V and 10 bases from J, leaving 13 bases between. The CDR3 loop reads CASGLAGPLGAFF. The CDR3 coding sequence is TGTGCTAGTGGTTTGGCCGGGCCTCTGGGAGCTTTCTTT.

The chain carries TRBV6-5 and TRBJ2-7; 8 bases fit TRBD2. Losses at the gene ends were 2 bases for V and 6 bases for J; bases not matched to a gene: 9. Germline V lookup: CDR1 MNHEY, CDR2 SVGAGI. CDR3 length equals 15 residues. The CDR3: CASSYGAGGGREQYF. CDR3 in DNA: TGTGCCAGCAGTTACGGGGCGGGAGGAGGCCGCGAGCAGTACTTC.

The chain joins TRBV19 to TRBJ1-1; TRBD1 matches at 9 bases. The CDR3 spans 14 residues. V trimming: 5 bases; J trimming: 4 bases; junction bases outside the gene matches: 5. Germline loops: CDR1 LNHDA, CDR2 SQIVND (reference sequence). CDR3 amino acids: CASSPQGAATEAFF. CDR3 in DNA: TGTGCCAGTAGTCCACAGGGGGCGGCCACTGAAGCTTTCTTT.

The rearrangement joins TRBV7-2 to TRBJ2-3, with no clear D. The CDR3 runs 15 residues. Germline assignment: CDR1 SGHTA and CDR2 FQGNSA. The V end was cut by 3 bases, the J end by 0 bases, with 10 bases between. The CDR3 nucleotides are TGTGCCAGCAGCTTGCACTGGTATAGCACAGATACGCAGTATTTT. It is translated as CASSLHWYSTDTQYF. Full variable domain (outside the CDR3, taken from reference TRBV7-2 and TRBJ2-3): GAGVSQSPSNKVTEKGKDVELRCDPISGHTALYWYRQSLGQGLEFLIYFQGNSAPDKSGLPSDRFSAERTGGSVSTLTIQRTQQEDSAVYLCASSLHWYSTDTQYFGPGTRLTVL.

This clone has just one count. The chain employs TRBV15 and TRBJ2-3; no definite D call. The CDR3 spans 12 residues. From germline, CDR1 is LNHNV and CDR2 YYDKDF (reference sequence). The V gene lost 5 bases and the J gene lost 2 bases, with 5 bases spanning the gap. The CDR3 reads CATSPITDTQYF. The CDR3 DNA reads as TGTGCCACCAGCCCTATCACAGATACGCAGTATTTT.

This sequence joins TRBV7-8 and TRBJ2-3; tentative D call: TRBD2 (5 bases). The CDR3 runs 17 residues. V lost 6 bases and J lost 3, with 22 bases in between. Germline V gives CDR1 SGHVS, CDR2 FQNEAQ. As DNA, the CDR3 is TGTGCCAGCAGACCCGCCGGGGTCGGCTTAAGAACAGATACGCAGTATTTT. Residues: CASRPAGVGLRTDTQYF.

The chain couples TRBV19 to TRBJ2-5; D may be TRBD1 (6 bases). The germline gives CDR1 LNHDA, CDR2 SQIVND (reference sequence). The CDR3 contains 16 residues. Trimming left V 3 bases short and J 4 bases short, with 18 bases between. The CDR3 DNA reads TGTGCCAGTAGTATCGGCAGGGGCATTTTGGGAGAGACCCAGTACTTC. Amino acid sequence: CASSIGRGILGETQYF.

The chain combines TRBV28 with TRBJ1-5; 7 nucleotides match TRBD1. V trimming: 7 bases; J trimming: 3 bases; junction bases outside the gene matches: 9. From germline, CDR1 is MDHEN and CDR2 SYDVKM. The CDR3 covers 15 residues. The CDR3 reads CASIPRDRHNQPQHF. CDR3 DNA: TGTGCCAGCATCCCTAGGGACAGACACAATCAGCCCCAGCATTTT.

This clone appeared a few times. The rearrangement uses TRBV6-5 and TRBJ1-1; TRBD1 matches 9 bases. The CDR3 consists of 15 residues. Germline V gene data show CDR1 as MNHEY and CDR2 as SVGAGI. Trimming cost V 6 bases and J 1 base; bases outside gene matches: 6. CDR3 DNA sequence: TGTGCCAGCAGACGCGGGGGACAGGGGAACACTGAAGCTTTCTTT. Translated, it gives CASRRGGQGNTEAFF.

This clone was seen only a few times. The chain employs TRBV7-3 and TRBJ2-7, with D uncertain. Germline CDR1 reads SGHTA; CDR2 reads FQGTGA. There are 15 residues in the CDR3. Trimming pared 2 bases from V and 3 bases from J, leaving 14 bases between. CDR3 sequence: CASSLGGGDRYEQYF. The CDR3 nucleotides are TGTGCCAGCAGCTTAGGCGGTGGCGACCGCTACGAGCAGTACTTC.

This clone is a singleton in its sample. The genes are TRBV15 and TRBJ1-2, with D possibly matching TRBD1 (5 bases). The ends were cut back, 0 bases at V and 4 bases at J, with 15 bases in the middle. This CDR3 is 16 amino acids long. Germline loops: CDR1 LNHNV, CDR2 YYDKDF (reference sequence). Here the CDR3 reads CATSRDRGGEVYGYTF. The CDR3 DNA sequence: TGTGCCACCAGCAGAGATCGCGGAGGGGAGGTCTATGGCTACACCTTC.

J is TRBJ2-3 and V is TRBV19; TRBD2 matches 13 bases. Germline V gene data show CDR1 as LNHDA and CDR2 as SQIVND (reference sequence). This CDR3 is 15 amino acids long. Trimming removed 6 bases from V and 2 bases from J; junction bases left unmatched: 2. CDR3 sequence (DNA): TGTGCCAGTAGGGGACTAGCGGGGTTCACAGATACGCAGTATTTT. Protein sequence: CASRGLAGFTDTQYF.

V and J are TRBV14 and TRBJ1-1; D not certain. CDR1 is SGHDN and CDR2 is FVKESK in the germline V gene. Trimming removed 0 bases from V and 1 base from J, with 12 bases in between. The CDR3 has 16 amino acids. CDR3: CASSQDLGSRNTEAFF. The CDR3 DNA sequence: TGTGCCAGCAGCCAAGATTTGGGTTCCCGGAACACTGAAGCTTTCTTT.

This chain links TRBV3-1 (or the pseudogene TRBV3-2) with TRBJ1-5, with D tentatively TRBD1 (6 bases). This CDR3 region has 18 residues. Germline values: CDR1 LGHDT, CDR2 YNNKEL (reference sequence). Trimming removed 0 bases from V and 2 bases from J, with 17 bases in between. The CDR3 protein is CASSQDRGQIKGNQPQHF. The CDR3 bases are TGTGCCAGCAGCCAAGATCGGGGACAAATCAAGGGCAATCAGCCCCAGCATTTT.

CDR3 in amino acids: CASSSPGLAFYEQFF. DNA for the CDR3: TGTGCCAGCAGTTCGCCCGGACTAGCGTTTTATGAGCAGTTCTTC. The V and J genes are TRBV28 and TRBJ2-1; TRBD2 aligns across 9 bases. Germline loops: CDR1 MDHEN, CDR2 SYDVKM. J was trimmed by 8 bases and V by 4 bases; bases with no gene match: 9. CDR3 size: 15 residues.

Here the CDR3 DNA reads TGCGCCAGCAGCCCCCGTGAGTATCCCGGCGGGAGTGCCACAGATACGCAGTATTTT. Protein product: CASSPREYPGGSATDTQYF. The chain carries TRBV4-3 and TRBJ2-3; 7 nucleotides agree with TRBD2. The V gene end was trimmed by 4 bases and the J gene end by 2 bases; junction bases not matched to a gene: 18. The CDR3 has 19 amino acids. Germline CDR1 and CDR2: LGHNA and YSLEER.

V usage is TRBV9 and J usage is TRBJ2-7; the match to TRBD2 covers 13 bases. The CDR3 is made up of 17 amino acids. V gave up 0 bases and J gave up 6 bases; unmatched junction bases: 9. The germline gives CDR1 SGDLS, CDR2 YYNGEE. The CDR3: CASSVGWGLAGLGEQYF. For the CDR3, the DNA is TGTGCCAGCAGCGTAGGGTGGGGACTAGCGGGACTGGGCGAGCAGTACTTC.

The CDR3 reads CASGIPSNEKLFF. Written as DNA, the CDR3 is TGTGCCAGTGGGATTCCATCTAATGAAAAACTGTTTTTT. This chain uses TRBV25-1 with TRBJ1-4; D is unresolved. This CDR3 comprises 13 residues. Germline V gives CDR1 MGHDK, CDR2 SYGVNS. V lost 9 bases to trimming and J lost 3 bases, with 11 bases between them.

The gene calls are TRBV7-3 and TRBJ1-1; tentatively, D is TRBD1 (5 bases). Per the germline V gene, CDR1 is SGHTA and CDR2 is FQGTGA. This CDR3 spans 16 amino acids. V lost 1 base and J 1 base, leaving 13 bases between the germline ends. The CDR3 protein is CASSLNRDLGNTEAFF. CDR3 in DNA: TGTGCCAGCAGCTTAAATAGGGACCTGGGGAACACTGAAGCTTTCTTT.

The chain links TRBV27 to TRBJ1-6; 7 bases fit TRBD1. The CDR3 is 16 residues long. V was pared by 4 bases and J by 8 bases, with 11 bases of the junction left unmatched. CDR1 is MNHEY and CDR2 is SMNVEV in the germline V gene (reference sequence). The CDR3 here is CASSSFRGIIYSPLHF. Here the CDR3 DNA reads TGTGCCAGCAGTTCCTTCAGGGGGATAATCTATTCACCCCTCCACTTT.

The rearrangement joins TRBV10-3 to TRBJ1-2, with D perhaps matching TRBD1 (6 bases). V dropped 4 bases and J dropped 4 bases, with 10 bases sitting between them. The CDR3 is made up of 13 amino acids. CDR1 and CDR2 (germline): ENHRY, SYGVKD. CDR3 nucleotides: TGTGCCATCAGTGGTGGACAGACCTATGGCTACACCTTC. Its translation is CAISGGQTYGYTF.

This chain uses TRBV12-5 with TRBJ1-2; D is possibly TRBD1 (6 bases). CDR1 and CDR2 (germline): LGHNT, FRNRAP. Trimming stripped 7 bases from V and 9 bases from J, with 21 bases between. This CDR3 has 14 amino acids. The CDR3 protein is CASAQGQVGMSYTF. In DNA, the CDR3 is TGTGCTAGTGCCCAGGGGCAGGTTGGAATGAGCTACACCTTC.

This clone occurred once. The chain carries TRBV7-2 and TRBJ1-2; 8 bases are a match to TRBD1. The CDR3 runs 14 residues. The germline CDR1 and CDR2 sequences are SGHTA and FQGNSA. Trimming removed 7 bases from V and 9 bases from J; junction bases left unmatched: 13. The CDR3 loop reads CASMPGGTGRSYTF. CDR3 nucleotide sequence: TGTGCCAGCATGCCCGGCGGGACAGGTCGAAGCTACACCTTC.